This T cell receptor beta chain was identified in a study of early T cells in non-severe SARS-CoV-2 infection listed by TCRdb under 2021. A note on the overall study: Bulk RNA from unsorted whole blood was used for TCR sequencing, so alpha and beta chains could not be paired.

This was a case-control study nested in a cohort of healthcare workers in London, UK, who had nasopharyngeal swab PCR tests and blood samples taken every week. Healthcare workers were enrolled in the week of the UK lockdown, from 23 to 31 March 2020, and were followed every week for up to roughly 16 weeks. Points the paper makes about the study in general: VDJdb matching was skewed toward anti-spike CD8 responses and likely underestimated virus-specific expansions, missing private and CD4 specificities.

Receptor libraries were prepared by 5' RACE. TCRdb shows the sequencer as NextSeq 500. The TCR library protocol attached unique molecular identifiers to individual cDNA molecules to correct for sequencing error and PCR bias. TCR alpha and beta chains were both sequenced, and the abundances of alpha and beta sequences in each sample were closely correlated with each other. Regarding the original processing steps: Decombinator V4 was used to annotate the V gene, J gene and CDR3 of the TCR sequences. Expanded TCRs were defined as changing significantly between any two time points under a Poisson model with p below 0.0001. Abundances of TCRs were expressed as counts per million after normalisation to the total number of TCRs sequenced in each sample. TRAV1-2 paired with TRAJ12, TRAJ20 or TRAJ33 defined MAIT TCRs, while TRAV10 paired with TRAJ18 defined iNKT TCRs. VDJdb, accessed 1 November 2021, was searched for CMV, EBV and SARS-CoV-2 annotated TCRs, excluding TCRs annotated for multiple antigens. Using fastp trimming at Q25 and MiXCR clonotype assembly, TCRdb reanalyzed the public sequencing data and kept in-frame beta chains. Every distinct CDR3 protein forms one entry, paired with its most common genes and DNA. The authors' filters were not applied to this entry. Across this sample there are 74,000 or so distinct CDR3 sequences, with more than 9% seen only once. Together, the top ten hold 3% to 4% of the sample.

Relative to germline, V is 2 bases shorter and J is 3 bases shorter, with 14 bases between their ends. From its cysteine to its phenylalanine, the CDR3 spans 15 amino acids. Left in the record is the CDR3 DNA by itself, 45 bases read in frame from the first base. Per the germline V gene, SGHNT is the CDR1 and YENEEA is the CDR2. Details on this clonotype: Its antigen is still unknown. No quality values exist for individual bases; no much larger clone is one base distant.

The sample consisted of whole blood. This receptor was taken from an adult who was a healthcare worker with PCR-confirmed SARS-CoV-2 infection or an uninfected control (not recorded which). The chain uses TRBV11-3 and TRBJ2-7; TRBD1 is perhaps the D gene, given 6 matching bases. The DNA sequence is TGTGCCAGCAGCTTACGGACAGCTCGCCTCTACGAGCAGTACTTC. This gives the protein CASSLRTARLYEQYF.